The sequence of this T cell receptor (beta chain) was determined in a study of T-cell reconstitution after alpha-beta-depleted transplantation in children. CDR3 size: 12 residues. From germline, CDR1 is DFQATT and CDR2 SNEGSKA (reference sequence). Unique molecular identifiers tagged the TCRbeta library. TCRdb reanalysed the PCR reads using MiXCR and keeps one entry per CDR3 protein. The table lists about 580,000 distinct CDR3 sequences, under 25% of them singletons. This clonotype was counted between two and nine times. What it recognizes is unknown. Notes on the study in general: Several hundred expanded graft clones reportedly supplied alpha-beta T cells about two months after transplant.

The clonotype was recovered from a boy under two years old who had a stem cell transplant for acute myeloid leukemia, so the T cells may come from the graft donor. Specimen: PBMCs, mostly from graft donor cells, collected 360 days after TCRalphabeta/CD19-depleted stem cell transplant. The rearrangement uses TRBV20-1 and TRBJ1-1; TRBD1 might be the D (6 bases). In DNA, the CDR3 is TGCAGCGCACAGGGAGGGAACACTGAAGCTTTCTTT. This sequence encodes CSAQGGNTEAFF.